A selection of T cell receptor beta chains follows, all from one sample in a study of technical replicates of blood from a handful of donors. Sequencing used immunoSEQ multiplex PCR; TCRdb keeps in-frame clones, though not all of them. The sample consists of roughly 68,000 clones, around nine tenths of them appearing once. Material: PBMCs. Source of these receptors: a human donor in good health. Some clones in this sample may be carry-over from other donors' samples. CDR3s include the opening cysteine and the closing phenylalanine or tryptophan. The order of the fields is V gene, clone size, D gene, J gene, CDR3 DNA, CDR3 protein. D genes are given only for firm matches. The size entry is marked missing in some rows and otherwise reads once, few, many or a size class.

v_call: TRBV5-4
clone_size: NA
d_call: NA
j_call: TRBJ2-2
cdr3_nt: TGTGCCAGCAGGCCTCTAGGGAACACCGGGGAGCTGTTTTTT
cdr3_aa: CASRPLGNTGELFF

v_call: TRBV5-1
clone_size: NA
d_call: NA
j_call: TRBJ1-2
cdr3_nt: TGCGCCAGCAGCCTGCGGGGTGTTGGCTACACCTTC
cdr3_aa: CASSLRGVGYTF

v_call: TRBV4-2
clone_size: NA
d_call: NA
j_call: TRBJ1-6
cdr3_nt: TGTGCCAGCAGCCAAGAGGGGGCGGATAGCTCCTATAATTCACCCCTCCACTTT
cdr3_aa: CASSQEGADSSYNSPLHF

v_call: TRBV7-9
clone_size: NA
d_call: NA
j_call: TRBJ2-7
cdr3_nt: TGTGCCAGCAGTTCAGGGAAGAGGGAGCAGTACTTC
cdr3_aa: CASSSGKREQYF

v_call: TRBV7-2
clone_size: NA
d_call: NA
j_call: TRBJ2-7
cdr3_nt: TGTGCCAGCAGCTTAATGCAGCGGTCAGGGGACGAGCAGTACTTC
cdr3_aa: CASSLMQRSGDEQYF

v_call: TRBV5-1
clone_size: NA
d_call: NA
j_call: TRBJ2-7
cdr3_nt: TGCGCCAGCAGCACGGACGGGATTTACTACGAGCAGTACTTC
cdr3_aa: CASSTDGIYYEQYF

v_call: TRBV5-1
clone_size: NA
d_call: NA
j_call: TRBJ2-1
cdr3_nt: TGCGCCAGCAGCTTGGTATCCCCGGGGAACAATGAGCAGTTCTTC
cdr3_aa: CASSLVSPGNNEQFF

v_call: TRBV29-1
clone_size: NA
d_call: NA
j_call: TRBJ1-2
cdr3_nt: TGCAGCGCCGCGCGGGAAGATGGCTACACCTTC
cdr3_aa: CSAAREDGYTF

v_call: TRBV19
clone_size: NA
d_call: NA
j_call: TRBJ2-1
cdr3_nt: TGTGCCAGTAGTCTAACTAGCTTCGGCTACAATGAGCAGTTCTTC
cdr3_aa: CASSLTSFGYNEQFF

v_call: TRBV6-5
clone_size: NA
d_call: TRBD1
j_call: TRBJ2-1
cdr3_nt: TGTGCCAGCAGTCGAGGGACAGACAACAATGAGCAGTTCTTC
cdr3_aa: CASSRGTDNNEQFF

v_call: TRBV15
clone_size: NA
d_call: TRBD1
j_call: TRBJ1-5
cdr3_nt: TGTGCCACCAGCAGAGAGACAGGGAGCAATCAGCCCCAGCATTTT
cdr3_aa: CATSRETGSNQPQHF

v_call: TRBV19
clone_size: NA
d_call: TRBD1
j_call: TRBJ1-5
cdr3_nt: TGTGCCAGTAGTGTGACAGGGGCCGCGCGGTCCCAGCATTTT
cdr3_aa: CASSVTGAARSQHF

v_call: TRBV6-5
clone_size: once
d_call: NA
j_call: TRBJ1-1
cdr3_nt: TGTGCCAGCAGTTACTCGAGCGGGGGTGTGAACACTGAAGCTTTCTTT
cdr3_aa: CASSYSSGGVNTEAFF

v_call: TRBV5-1
clone_size: NA
d_call: NA
j_call: TRBJ2-5
cdr3_nt: TGCGCCAGCAGCCCGGGAGCGATAGGAGAGACCCAGTACTTC
cdr3_aa: CASSPGAIGETQYF

v_call: TRBV27
clone_size: NA
d_call: TRBD2
j_call: TRBJ2-3
cdr3_nt: TGTGCCAGCAGTTTCCTCCGCGGGAGTGGGACAGATACGCAGTATTTT
cdr3_aa: CASSFLRGSGTDTQYF

v_call: TRBV11-2
clone_size: NA
d_call: TRBD1
j_call: TRBJ1-4
cdr3_nt: TGTGCCAGCAGCCAGGACAGGGGGACAACTAATGAAAAACTGTTTTTT
cdr3_aa: CASSQDRGTTNEKLFF

v_call: TRBV25-1
clone_size: NA
d_call: TRBD1
j_call: TRBJ1-1
cdr3_nt: TGTGCCAGCACCCCAAGGGACAGACTCAACACTGAAGCTTTCTTT
cdr3_aa: CASTPRDRLNTEAFF

v_call: TRBV9
clone_size: once
d_call: TRBD2
j_call: TRBJ2-1
cdr3_nt: TGTGCCAGCAGCGTCCCCCTAGCGGGAGGTTCATACAATGAGCAGTTCTTC
cdr3_aa: CASSVPLAGGSYNEQFF

v_call: TRBV5-1
clone_size: NA
d_call: TRBD2
j_call: TRBJ2-5
cdr3_nt: TGCGCCAGCAGCCGGGAGGGGTTGGAGACCCAGTACTTC
cdr3_aa: CASSREGLETQYF

v_call: TRBV10-3
clone_size: NA
d_call: NA
j_call: TRBJ2-7
cdr3_nt: TGTGCCATCAGTGAGACCGACAGCGGGTACCCCTACGAGCAGTACTTC
cdr3_aa: CAISETDSGYPYEQYF

v_call: TRBV2
clone_size: NA
d_call: NA
j_call: TRBJ2-6
cdr3_nt: TGTGCCAGCAGGAGACAGGTCTTCTCTGGGGCCAACGTCCTGACTTTC
cdr3_aa: CASRRQVFSGANVLTF

v_call: TRBV27
clone_size: NA
d_call: TRBD1
j_call: TRBJ1-2
cdr3_nt: TGTGCCAGCAGTTTCGGACAGGGGGTATATCGTGGCTACACCTTC
cdr3_aa: CASSFGQGVYRGYTF